Listed below are T cell receptor beta chains from one sample, sequenced in a study of T cells in Graves' hyperthyroidism and ophthalmopathy. TCRdb used MiXCR to reprocess the multiplex PCR reads, holding one entry per CDR3 protein. The data hold hundreds of thousands of distinct CDR3 sequences, with less than 15% observed a single time. The sequenced sample was blood. The source of these receptors is a woman aged 18-29 years with Graves' hyperthyroidism. CDR3s include the opening cysteine and the closing phenylalanine or tryptophan. Each record gives: clone size, V gene, D gene, CDR3 length, J gene, CDR3 DNA, CDR3 protein. A D gene is named only where the DNA matches it firmly. A row's size may be missing; if present it is once, few, many or a size class.

NA	TRBV7-9	TRBD2	12	TRBJ2-7	TGTGCCAGCAGAGCCGGCGGGGGCGAGCAGTACTTC	CASRAGGGEQYF
NA	TRBV27	TRBD2	15	TRBJ2-1	TGTGCCAGCAGTTTGATGTTGGCGGGAGAGGGGGAGCAGTTCTTC	CASSLMLAGEGEQFF
many	TRBV6-5	NA	14	TRBJ2-5	TGTGCCAGCAGTTACTCAGGCTCTGGGGGGACCCAGTACTTC	CASSYSGSGGTQYF
NA	TRBV6-1	NA	15	TRBJ2-1	TGTGCCAGCAGGCGTCTAGCGACTGCGGCCAATGAGCAGTTCTTC	CASRRLATAANEQFF
many	TRBV28	TRBD2	16	TRBJ2-5	TGTGCCAGCAGTTTAATAGCGGGAGGATCCCAAGAGACCCAGTACTTC	CASSLIAGGSQETQYF
many	TRBV6-1	TRBD1	15	TRBJ2-1	TGTGCCAGCAGTTATGCCGGGACAGTCTACAATGAGCAGTTCTTC	CASSYAGTVYNEQFF
NA	TRBV5-1	NA	17	TRBJ2-1	TGCGCCAGCAGCTTCCGCTCAGCGGTGTACAAGGGTGGTGAGCAGTTCTTC	CASSFRSAVYKGGEQFF
many	TRBV7-8	TRBD1	13	TRBJ2-1	TGTGCCAGCAGCTTATACAGGGGCAATGAGCAGTTCTTC	CASSLYRGNEQFF
many	TRBV6-1	NA	12	TRBJ2-7	TGTGCCAGCAAAGACGTGGCCTACGAGCAGTACTTC	CASKDVAYEQYF
many	TRBV12-3/TRBV12-4	NA	17	TRBJ2-1	TGTGCCAGCAGTTACCTAGTAAGGCCCCGAAGGGGCAATGAGCAGTTCTTC	CASSYLVRPRRGNEQFF
many	TRBV18	TRBD2	14	TRBJ2-7	TGTGCCAGCTCAAACCTGGCGGTAGCGGGCGAGCAGTACTTC	CASSNLAVAGEQYF
many	TRBV28	TRBD2	12	TRBJ2-7	TGTGCCAGCGTAAGCGGGAGTGACGAGCAGTACTTC	CASVSGSDEQYF
many	TRBV3-1	NA	11	TRBJ1-1	TGTGCCAGCAGAATGAACACTGAAGCTTTCTTT	CASRMNTEAFF
many	TRBV7-6	NA	15	TRBJ2-7	TGTGCCAGCAGCTTAGCAGGACAGACCTCCTACGAGCAGTACTTC	CASSLAGQTSYEQYF
NA	TRBV7-2	NA	13	TRBJ2-3	TGTGCCAGCAGCCTCCCTCTCACAGATACGCAGTATTTT	CASSLPLTDTQYF
NA	TRBV7-9	NA	14	TRBJ2-7	TGTGCCAGCAGCTTGCGGACTAACTCCTACGAGCAGTACTTC	CASSLRTNSYEQYF
few	TRBV9	NA	16	TRBJ2-3	TGTGCCAGCAGCGCCGCCAGGGGTGGGAGCACAGATACGCAGTATTTT	CASSAARGGSTDTQYF
NA	TRBV14	NA	16	TRBJ2-1	TGTGCCAGCAGCCTTCTAGGAGGGGCCTTAGACAATGAGCAGTTCTTC	CASSLLGGALDNEQFF
few	TRBV2	NA	14	TRBJ1-6	TGTGCCAGCAGTGACCGGGGGGCGAATTCACCCCTCCACTTT	CASSDRGANSPLHF
many	TRBV7-8	NA	16	TRBJ2-7	TGTGCCAGCAGCTTAGCCGCCAGATCAGACTCCTACGAGCAGTACTTC	CASSLAARSDSYEQYF
many	TRBV28	TRBD2	16	TRBJ2-7	TGTGCCAGCAGTTCCCCGAGGGAGGGAGGGGTTTACGAGCAGTACTTC	CASSSPREGGVYEQYF
NA	TRBV12-3/TRBV12-4	NA	17	TRBJ1-3	TGTGCCAGCGTCCTTAGCCGCAGGGTATCAGCTGGAAACACCATATATTTT	CASVLSRRVSAGNTIYF
many	TRBV4-2	TRBD2	15	TRBJ2-5	TGTGCCAGCAGCCAAGCGCTAGCGGTTGACGAGACCCAGTACTTC	CASSQALAVDETQYF
NA	TRBV7-9	TRBD1	16	TRBJ2-3	TGTGTCAGCAGCTTACCCCTCGGGACAGACACAGATACGCAGTATTTT	CVSSLPLGTDTDTQYF
many	TRBV7-6	TRBD1	16	TRBJ2-7	TGTGCCAGCAGCTTAACTCGGACAGGGGGCTGGGACGAGCAGTACTTC	CASSLTRTGGWDEQYF
many	TRBV30	NA	13	TRBJ1-1	TGTGCCTGGCAAGGGGGGGGGGACACTGAAGCTTTCTTT	CAWQGGGDTEAFF
NA	TRBV9	TRBD2	15	TRBJ2-1	TGTGCCAGCAGCCCGCGGGGGGCGGGAGGTCATGAGCAGTTCTTC	CASSPRGAGGHEQFF
NA	TRBV7-9	TRBD1	15	TRBJ2-7	TGTGCCAGCAGCTTAATTCTGGACAGGGTACACGAGCAGTACTTC	CASSLILDRVHEQYF
few	TRBV7-2	NA	13	TRBJ2-7	TGTGCCAGCAGCTTCCAGAGCTCCTACGAGCAGTACTTC	CASSFQSSYEQYF
NA	TRBV3-1	NA	14	TRBJ2-7	TGTGCCAGCAGCGCCCCCCTACGGCCCTACGAGCAGTACTTC	CASSAPLRPYEQYF
many	TRBV13	NA	15	TRBJ2-7	TGTGCCAGCAGCTCCCGGACAGAGGTCTCCTACGAGCAGTACTTC	CASSSRTEVSYEQYF
NA	TRBV20-1	NA	14	TRBJ1-3	TGCAGTGCTAGAAGCTACAGCTCTGGAAACACCATATATTTT	CSARSYSSGNTIYF
NA	TRBV7-9	TRBD2	16	TRBJ2-1	TGTGCCAGCAGCTATGGACTAGCGGACAACTACAATGAGCAGTTCTTC	CASSYGLADNYNEQFF
few	TRBV19	TRBD1	15	TRBJ2-5	TGTGCCAGTAGTACGGACAGGGGGTTCCAAGAGACCCAGTACTTC	CASSTDRGFQETQYF
NA	TRBV4-1	TRBD1	15	TRBJ1-1	TGCGCCAGCAGCCGAGGGGGCGGGGAGAACACTGAAGCTTTCTTT	CASSRGGGENTEAFF
many	TRBV20-1	NA	13	TRBJ2-7	TGCAGTGCTGGACGCGGGGTAGGTTACGAGCAGTACTTC	CSAGRGVGYEQYF
few	TRBV7-6	TRBD1	15	TRBJ2-5	TGTGCCAGCAGCTTGGGACAGTCTCTCCAAGAGACCCAGTACTTC	CASSLGQSLQETQYF
few	TRBV20-1	TRBD1	15	TRBJ1-5	TGCAGTGCCTCCGGGACAGGGGTTAGCAATCAGCCCCAGCATTTT	CSASGTGVSNQPQHF
NA	TRBV6-1	NA	14	TRBJ2-5	TGTGCCAGCAGTCAGACTCGACCATGGGAGACCCAGTACTTC	CASSQTRPWETQYF
many	TRBV7-2	TRBD1	16	TRBJ2-1	TGTGCCAGCAGCGCCAGGGACAGGCTTCAGGTGGATGAGCAGTTCTTC	CASSARDRLQVDEQFF
NA	TRBV7-9	TRBD1	16	TRBJ2-3	TGTGCCAGCAGCTTAGGGGACAGATCTAGCACAGATACGCAGTATTTT	CASSLGDRSSTDTQYF
many	TRBV2	NA	16	TRBJ2-1	TGTGCCAGCACTGTCCAGGTCGGGTTCTCCTACAATGAGCAGTTCTTC	CASTVQVGFSYNEQFF
NA	TRBV29-1	NA	14	TRBJ2-1	TGCAGCGTTATTAAGACGGTAGGGCGGAATGAGCAGTTCTTC	CSVIKTVGRNEQFF
NA	TRBV11-2	NA	14	TRBJ2-1	TGTGCCAGCAGCGCCACATCCGGGTCTTACGAGCAGTTCTTC	CASSATSGSYEQFF
many	TRBV5-6	TRBD2	16	TRBJ2-5	TGTGCCAGCAGCCCGAGGACTAGCGGGAGACGAGAGACCCAGTACTTC	CASSPRTSGRRETQYF
many	TRBV7-8	TRBD1	17	TRBJ2-1	TGTGCCAGCAGCTTAGGCGGACAGGCTCTAACCTACAATGAGCAGTTCTTC	CASSLGGQALTYNEQFF
many	TRBV18	TRBD2	15	TRBJ2-7	TGTGCCAGCTCACACCTGACTAGCGGGAGCTACGAGCAGTACTTC	CASSHLTSGSYEQYF
NA	TRBV28	NA	13	TRBJ2-5	TGTGCCAGCGGCTACAGGAGCCAAGAGACCCAGTACTTC	CASGYRSQETQYF
many	TRBV12-3/TRBV12-4	NA	14	TRBJ1-6	TGTGCCAGCAGTTTGCACAGGGCAAATTCACCCCTCCACTTT	CASSLHRANSPLHF
many	TRBV7-9	NA	14	TRBJ2-1	TGTGCCAGCAGCCCGACCCCGACGAACAATGAGCAGTTCTTC	CASSPTPTNNEQFF